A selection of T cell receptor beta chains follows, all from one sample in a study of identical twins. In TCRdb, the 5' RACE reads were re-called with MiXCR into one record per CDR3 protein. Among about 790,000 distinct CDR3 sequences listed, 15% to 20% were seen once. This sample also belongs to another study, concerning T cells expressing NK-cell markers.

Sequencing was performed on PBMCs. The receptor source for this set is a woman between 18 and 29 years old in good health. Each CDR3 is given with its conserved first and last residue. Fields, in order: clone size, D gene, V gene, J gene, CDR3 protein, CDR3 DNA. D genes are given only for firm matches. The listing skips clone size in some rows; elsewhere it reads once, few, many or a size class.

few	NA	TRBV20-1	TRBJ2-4	CSALDSGNIQYF	TGCAGTGCCCTTGACAGCGGGAACATTCAGTACTTC
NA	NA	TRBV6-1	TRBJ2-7	CASSRFKRGSGTYEQYF	TGTGCCAGCAGCCGATTTAAACGCGGTTCTGGAACCTACGAGCAGTACTTC
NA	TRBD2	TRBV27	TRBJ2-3	CASSSSTSGRVADTQYF	TGTGCCAGCAGTTCCTCGACTAGCGGGAGGGTGGCAGATACGCAGTATTTT
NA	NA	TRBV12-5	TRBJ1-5	CASGWGQANNQPQHF	TGTGCTAGTGGTTGGGGCCAGGCGAACAATCAGCCCCAGCATTTT
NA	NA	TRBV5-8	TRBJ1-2	CASSLALEQETNYGYTF	TGTGCCAGCAGCTTGGCCCTCGAGCAGGAGACTAACTATGGCTACACCTTC
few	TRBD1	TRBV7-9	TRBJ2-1	CASSLGDRAPYNEQFF	TGTGCCAGCAGCCTAGGGGACAGGGCGCCCTACAATGAGCAGTTCTTC
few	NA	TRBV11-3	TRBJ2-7	CASSEGALYEQYF	TGTGCCAGCTCGGAAGGGGCGCTATACGAGCAGTACTTC
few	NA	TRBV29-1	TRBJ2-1	CSVEGGSYNEQFF	TGCAGCGTTGAAGGGGGTTCCTACAATGAGCAGTTCTTC
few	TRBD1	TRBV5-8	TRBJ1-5	CASSSTGAGNQPQHF	TGTGCCAGCAGCTCGACAGGGGCCGGCAACCAGCCCCAGCATTTT
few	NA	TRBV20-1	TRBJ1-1	CSARRVIRGEAFF	TGCAGTGCTAGACGGGTCATAAGGGGGGAAGCTTTCTTT
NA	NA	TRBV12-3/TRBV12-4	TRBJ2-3	CASSPRTTLNTQYF	TGTGCCAGCAGTCCGAGGACTACCTTAAATACGCAGTATTTT
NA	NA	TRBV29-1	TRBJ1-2	CSVVEVNYGYTF	TGCAGCGTTGTAGAAGTTAACTATGGCTACACCTTC
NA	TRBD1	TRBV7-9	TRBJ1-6	CASIPGDRGSGSPLHF	TGTGCCAGCATCCCCGGGGACAGGGGGTCCGGGTCACCCCTCCACTTT
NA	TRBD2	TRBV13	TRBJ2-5	CASSETSGGAKETQYF	TGTGCCAGCAGCGAAACTAGCGGGGGGGCAAAAGAGACCCAGTACTTC
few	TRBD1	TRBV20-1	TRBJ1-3	CSATTGGSSGNTIYF	TGCAGTGCTACAACAGGGGGAAGCTCTGGAAACACCATATATTTT
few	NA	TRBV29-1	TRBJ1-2	CSVEDQAPISYGYTF	TGCAGCGTTGAAGATCAGGCACCTATCAGCTATGGCTACACCTTC
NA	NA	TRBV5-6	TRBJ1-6	CASSWQGVIGSPLHF	TGTGCCAGCAGCTGGCAGGGTGTTATTGGTTCACCCCTCCACTTT
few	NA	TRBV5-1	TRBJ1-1	CASAAGAENTEAFF	TGCGCCAGCGCTGCCGGGGCTGAGAACACTGAAGCTTTCTTT
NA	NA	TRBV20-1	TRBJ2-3	CSAFHRPPDTQYF	TGCAGTGCCTTCCACAGACCACCAGATACGCAGTATTTT
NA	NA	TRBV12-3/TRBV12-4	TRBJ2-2	CASTLGRGAGELFF	TGTGCCAGCACACTGGGCAGGGGGGCCGGGGAGCTGTTTTTT
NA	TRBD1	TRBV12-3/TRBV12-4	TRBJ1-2	CASSRTGSGYTF	TGTGCCAGCAGTCGGACAGGGAGTGGCTACACCTTC
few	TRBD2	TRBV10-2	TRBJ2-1	CASSESRLAGDKGEQFF	TGCGCCAGCAGTGAGTCTAGACTAGCGGGAGACAAAGGTGAGCAGTTCTTC
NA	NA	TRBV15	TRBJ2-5	CATSREVTGRYF	TGTGCCACCAGCAGAGAGGTTACGGGGCGGTACTTC
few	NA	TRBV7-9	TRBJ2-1	CASSQPNVAKQFF	TGTGCCAGCTCCCAACCCAACGTGGCGAAGCAGTTCTTC
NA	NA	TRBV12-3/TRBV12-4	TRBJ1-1	CASSFSFGNQAFF	TGTGCCAGCAGTTTCTCGTTTGGGAACCAAGCTTTCTTT
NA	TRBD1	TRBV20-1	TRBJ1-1	CSAISTGGYTEAFF	TGCAGTGCCATATCAACAGGGGGCTACACTGAAGCTTTCTTT
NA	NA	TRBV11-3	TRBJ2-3	CASSMADRTDTQYF	TGTGCCAGCAGCATGGCGGACCGCACAGATACGCAGTATTTT
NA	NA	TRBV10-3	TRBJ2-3	CASNREIGTDTQYF	TGTGCCAGTAACCGGGAGATAGGCACAGATACGCAGTATTTT
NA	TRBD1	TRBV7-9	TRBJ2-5	CATAAGQGARETQYF	TGTGCTACAGCGGCCGGACAGGGGGCCCGGGAGACCCAGTACTTC
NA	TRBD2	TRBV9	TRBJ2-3	CASSSQPEGTSGTDTQYF	TGTGCCAGCAGCTCACAACCCGAAGGGACTAGCGGCACAGATACGCAGTATTTT
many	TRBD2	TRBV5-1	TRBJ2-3	CASSLEGLAVADTQYF	TGCGCCAGCAGCTTGGAGGGACTAGCGGTTGCAGATACGCAGTATTTT
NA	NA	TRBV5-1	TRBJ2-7	CASSLVGDPGEQYF	TGCGCCAGCAGCTTGGTTGGGGACCCAGGGGAGCAGTACTTC
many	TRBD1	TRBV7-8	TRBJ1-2	CASSSGQSLYGYTF	TGTGCCAGCAGTTCGGGACAGTCCCTTTATGGCTACACCTTC
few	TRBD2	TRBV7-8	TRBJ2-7	CASSFRGLAGVHEQYF	TGTGCCAGCAGCTTCCGAGGACTAGCGGGGGTCCACGAGCAGTACTTC
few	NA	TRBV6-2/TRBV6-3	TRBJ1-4	CASSYAWAEKLFF	TGTGCCAGCAGTTACGCGTGGGCCGAAAAACTGTTTTTT
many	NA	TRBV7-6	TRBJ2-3	CASSRGGVTDTQYF	TGTGCCAGCAGTCGCGGCGGGGTCACAGATACGCAGTATTTT
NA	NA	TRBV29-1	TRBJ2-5	CSVEGQAVETQYF	TGCAGCGTTGAAGGACAGGCTGTAGAGACCCAGTACTTC
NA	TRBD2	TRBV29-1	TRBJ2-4	CSVEGGSAKNIQYF	TGCAGCGTTGAGGGCGGGAGTGCCAAAAACATTCAGTACTTC
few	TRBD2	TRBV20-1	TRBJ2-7	CSANRGRGEYF	TGCAGTGCCAATCGGGGCCGGGGGGAGTACTTC
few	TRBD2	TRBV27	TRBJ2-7	CASGPSGSFYEQYF	TGTGCCAGCGGTCCGAGCGGGAGTTTCTACGAGCAGTACTTC
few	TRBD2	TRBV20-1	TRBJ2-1	CSAVALAGGENNEQFF	TGCAGTGCTGTAGCACTAGCGGGGGGCGAAAACAATGAGCAGTTCTTC
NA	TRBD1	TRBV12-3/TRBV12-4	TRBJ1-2	CASSFGTGGGGYTF	TGTGCCAGCAGTTTCGGTACAGGGGGTGGGGGCTACACCTTC
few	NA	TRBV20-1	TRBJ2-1	CSQPTKYNEQFF	TGCAGTCAACCAACAAAATACAATGAGCAGTTCTTC
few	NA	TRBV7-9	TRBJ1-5	CASSFGLNQPQHF	TGTGCCAGCAGCTTTGGCCTAAATCAGCCCCAGCATTTT
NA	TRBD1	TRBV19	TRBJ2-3	CASRGTGRWRDTQYF	TGTGCCAGCCGGGGGACAGGGAGATGGAGAGATACGCAGTATTTT
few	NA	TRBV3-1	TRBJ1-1	CASSQSEQRTEAFF	TGTGCCAGCAGCCAATCGGAACAGAGGACTGAAGCTTTCTTT
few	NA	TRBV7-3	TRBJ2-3	CASSADETSTDTQYF	TGTGCCAGCAGTGCTGACGAGACTAGCACAGATACGCAGTATTTT
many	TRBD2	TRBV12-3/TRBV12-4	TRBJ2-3	CASRGLSSDTQYF	TGTGCCAGCAGGGGACTATCCTCCGATACGCAGTATTTT
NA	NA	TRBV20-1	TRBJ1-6	CSARKGVAYNSPLHF	TGCAGTGCTAGAAAGGGGGTGGCCTATAATTCACCCCTCCACTTT
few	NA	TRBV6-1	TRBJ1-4	CASRPGGGYEKLFF	TGTGCCAGCAGGCCCGGGGGAGGTTATGAAAAACTGTTTTTT
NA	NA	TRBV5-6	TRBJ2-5	CASSLAGSLETQYF	TGTGCCAGCAGCTTGGCTGGGAGTCTAGAGACCCAGTACTTC